Shown below are 7 T cell receptor beta chains from a single sample sequenced in a study of CD8+ T cells in alopecia areata. It was cDNA, reverse transcribed from extracted RNA, that served as the sequencing template. Assay: immunoSEQ multiplex PCR; the TCRdb copy retains only in-frame clones and omits some. The data hold over 250,000 clones, with about three fifths observed a single time. Treatment noted: oral pan-JAK inhibitor, 5-10 mg twice daily. The starting material was CD4+ T cells sorted from blood, obtained at approximately week 51, from a patient treated with tofacitinib. The receptor set was obtained from a human donor with alopecia areata.

This clone was picked up a small number of times. CDR3 amino acids: CSVEMQQNTEAFF. CDR3 sequence (DNA): TGCAGCGTTGAGATGCAGCAAAACACTGAAGCTTTCTTT. The chain combines TRBV29-1 with TRBJ1-1; D is undetermined. With 3 bases removed from V and 2 bases from J, the gap between germline ends came to 10 bases. This CDR3 is 13 amino acids long. Germline CDR1 SQVTM, CDR2 ANQGSEA.

This chain uses TRBV30 with TRBJ2-3, with TRBD2 matching 7 bases. V lost 4 bases, J lost 9 bases, and 13 bases stayed unmatched. The germline V gene encodes CDR1 GTSNPN and CDR2 SVGIG (reference sequence). The length of the CDR3 is 14 residues. CDR3 in amino acids: CAWMASGTQMTQYF. The DNA of the CDR3 is TGTGCCTGGATGGCTAGCGGAACCCAGATGACGCAGTATTTT. The full variable domain, rest sourced from reference TRBV30 and TRBJ2-3, is SQTIHQWPATLVQPVGSPLSLECTVEGTSNPNLYWYRQAAGRGLQLLFYSVGIGQISSEVPQNLSASRPQDRQFILSSKKLLLSDSGFYLCAWMASGTQMTQYFGPGTRLTVL.

This sequence joins TRBV5-4 and TRBJ2-6; no reliable D call. The V gene's germline CDR1 is SGHNT and CDR2 YYREEE (reference sequence). V was clipped by 5 bases and J by 1 base, with 10 bases between them. The CDR3 is 15 residues long. This CDR3 is CASRQSFSGANVLTF. DNA for the CDR3: TGTGCCAGCAGGCAAAGTTTTTCTGGGGCCAACGTCCTGACTTTC. The whole variable domain, remainder taken from reference TRBV5-4 and TRBJ2-6, is ETGVTQSPTHLIKTRGQQVTLRCSSQSGHNTVSWYQQALGQGPQFIFQYYREEENGRGNFPPRFSGLQFPNYSSELNVNALELDDSALYLCASRQSFSGANVLTFGAGSRLTVL.

This clone was counted once. The rearrangement links TRBV30 to TRBJ2-3, with D unresolved. The CDR3 spans 15 residues. Germline CDR1 reads GTSNPN; CDR2 reads SVGIG (reference sequence). Trimming removed 8 bases from V and 2 bases from J, with 20 bases in between. CDR3 sequence (DNA): TGTGCCACGAATTTTCGCCGATGGGACACAGATACGCAGTATTTT. This sequence encodes CATNFRRWDTDTQYF.

The gene calls are TRBV30 and TRBJ1-1; possible D gene TRBD1, 5 bases. CDR1 is GTSNPN, CDR2 SVGIG, per germline (reference sequence). The CDR3 sequence is 14 residues long. Trimming stripped 4 bases from V and 2 bases from J, with 14 bases between. Here the CDR3 DNA reads TGTGCCTGGAATCAGGGACTTACAAACACTGAAGCTTTCTTT. Translated, it gives CAWNQGLTNTEAFF.

This clone has more than one count but fewer than ten. The rearrangement uses TRBV12-5 and TRBJ1-1; the match to TRBD1 covers 7 bases. After removal of 5 bases from V and 13 bases from J, the junction contained 13 bases not matched to a gene. CDR1 LGHNT and CDR2 FRNRAP come from the germline V gene. This CDR3 is 13 amino acids long. The CDR3 nucleotides are TGTGCTAGTGGTCTTTTTCAAGGAGGGGGCGGTTTCTTT. Translated, it gives CASGLFQGGGGFF.

This clone showed up just a few times. The CDR3, as DNA: TGTGCCAGCAGCCAGACCTACGAGCAGTACTTC. Translated, it gives CASSQTYEQYF. This sequence joins TRBV5-5 and TRBJ2-7, with D unclear. V gave up 4 bases and J gave up 2 bases, with 4 bases separating them. Looked up from germline, CDR1 is SGHKS and CDR2 is YYEKEE (reference sequence). The CDR3 is 11 amino acids.